A single sample is the source of the 5 T cell receptor beta chains below, sequenced in a study of cytomegalovirus exposure and HLA in healthy donors. Primers for the PCR totalled 60 Vbeta and 13 Jbeta. The method was immunoSEQ multiplex PCR; TCRdb's version includes in-frame clones alone and lacks a portion of them. The table has 150,000 to 200,000 clones, around four fifths seen once; the top ten hold 7.4%. Sequenced material: PBMCs. These receptors were collected from a male donor in good health and CMV-seropositive.

The gene calls are TRBV2 and TRBJ2-1; weak D call: TRBD1 (5 bases). The CDR3 is made up of 14 amino acids. Germline V lookup: CDR1 SNHLY, CDR2 FYNNEI. The V end was cut by 7 bases, the J end by 5 bases, with 15 bases between. CDR3 DNA sequence: TGTGCCAGCAACCGAGACAGACCTAACAATGAGCAGTTCTTC. Translated: CASNRDRPNNEQFF.

The rearrangement joins TRBV14 to TRBJ1-2; D possibly corresponds to TRBD1 (5 bases). The V and J ends lost 1 base and 0 bases respectively, with 12 bases between them. CDR1 is SGHDN, CDR2 FVKESK, per germline. The CDR3 loop spans 16 amino acids. The CDR3 nucleotides read TGTGCCAGCAGCCAAGTGGGGCACCTACCTAACTATGGCTACACCTTC. The encoded protein is CASSQVGHLPNYGYTF.

The chain carries TRBV2 and TRBJ2-3, with TRBD1 identical over 7 bases. V dropped 6 bases and J dropped 6; count of bases not matched to a gene: 9. The CDR3 runs to 14 residues. Germline CDR1 is SNHLY and CDR2 is FYNNEI. The CDR3 spells CASSRDSTVDTQYF. As DNA, the CDR3 is TGTGCCAGCAGCCGGGACAGTACGGTTGATACGCAGTATTTT.

The sample holds a few counts of this clone. The chain is built from TRBV7-9 and TRBJ1-4, with unresolved D. The CDR3 loop spans 14 amino acids. Deletions cut 3 bases from V and 8 bases from J, with 13 bases between. Germline CDR1 SEHNR, CDR2 FQNEAQ (reference sequence). The DNA for the CDR3 is TGTGCCAGCAGCTTTCTGGGAGGGAACGAAAAACTGTTTTTT. As protein: CASSFLGGNEKLFF. The complete variable domain, with remaining parts taken from reference TRBV7-9 and TRBJ1-4, reads DTGVSQNPRHKITKRGQNVTFRCDPISEHNRLYWYRQTLGQGPEFLTYFQNEAQLEKSRLLSDRFSAERPKGSFSTLEIQRTEQGDSAMYLCASSFLGGNEKLFFGSGTQLSVL.

A word on this clone: A read error may account for a junction end that differs from germline. This CDR3 is also generated by other DNA sequences in the sample. The chain combines TRBV28 with TRBJ1-2; D unresolved. Germline assignment: CDR1 MDHEN and CDR2 SYDVKM. The CDR3 consists of 14 residues. The CDR3 region is CASSSSETTRGYTF. In DNA form, the CDR3 reads TGTGCCAGTAGTTCCTCAGAAACTACGAGGGGCTACACCTTC.